This T cell receptor (beta chain) was profiled in a study of cytomegalovirus exposure and HLA in healthy donors. The PCR contained 60 Vbeta and 13 Jbeta primers. TCRdb's copy holds only in-frame clones and misses some; the assay was immunoSEQ multiplex PCR. The sample includes approximately 120,000 clones. Input material: PBMCs. The TCR sequence derives from a man in his forties in good health and CMV-seronegative.

The CDR3 sequence: CASSLTGEIQVAEAFF. The DNA of the CDR3 is TGTGCCAGCAGTTTAACCGGCGAAATCCAGGTCGCTGAAGCTTTCTTT. The chain carries TRBV28 and TRBJ1-1; D uncertain. The length of the CDR3 is 16 residues. V was pared by 2 bases and J by 6 bases, with 19 bases between. Germline lookup yields CDR1 MDHEN and CDR2 SYDVKM.